A single T cell receptor (beta chain) is shown here with its context. In the original analysis: Amplified reference gene primers provided the basis for estimating nucleated cell counts. The protocol was immunoSEQ multiplex PCR, while the TCRdb copy is restricted to in-frame clones and leaves out a portion. V, J and clone size were drawn from that table, and D and trimming were deduced from the DNA. Of 130,000 or so clones listed, almost 90% are singletons. The data stem from a study of blood T cell repertoires in COVID-19. Study at large: Acute and convalescent COVID-19 samples came from the United States, Italy and Spain. PBMCs, B-cell-depleted T cells, or T cells were the source of the cDNA or gDNA that made up the material.

This CDR3 region has 14 residues. V lost 5 bases and J lost 7, with 18 bases in between. Germline assignment: CDR1 MNHEY and CDR2 SVGEGT. The clonotype comes from an older woman with acute or convalescent COVID-19. The chain uses TRBV6-2 or TRBV6-3 and TRBJ2-7; D perhaps matches TRBD1 (6 bases). Sequenced input: peripheral blood. The CDR3 nucleotides are TGTGCCAGCAGTATGGTGAGGGGGAACGTGGAGCAGTACTTC. It encodes CASSMVRGNVEQYF.